A selection of T cell receptor beta chains follows, all from one sample in a study of cytomegalovirus exposure and HLA in healthy donors. Libraries were prepared by immunoSEQ multiplex PCR; TCRdb keeps only in-frame clonotypes and omits some of them. Seen here are around 100,000 clones, approximately 72% observed once, and the top ten hold around 14%. Material: PBMCs. The receptors here all came from a male donor in good health and CMV-seropositive. The conserved cysteine and the conserved F or W are not part of the CDR3 here. A D gene is named only where the DNA matches it firmly. Size tells how often a clone was seen (once, few, many) or the class of an expanded clone, and some rows leave it out.

TRBJ2-5	TRBD2	TRBV10-1	-	ASSASGGLRETQY
TRBJ1-2	-	TRBV7-9	-	ASSLQYYGYT
TRBJ1-1	-	TRBV2	few	ASRIDFNTEAF
TRBJ2-4	-	TRBV2	-	ASRDRLLAKNIQY
TRBJ2-7	-	TRBV29-1	few	SVGRDYEQY
TRBJ2-5	-	TRBV7-9	-	ASSLGYGSQGQETQY
TRBJ2-7	-	TRBV5-6	-	ASSLDYGAAYEQY
TRBJ1-3	TRBD1	TRBV27	-	ASSSLQGARGNTIY
TRBJ2-1	-	TRBV10-3	-	AVTPEQGFSYNEQF
TRBJ1-4	-	TRBV9	-	ASSVGPNEKLF
TRBJ2-1	TRBD1	TRBV27	-	ASSAVTGSLSSEQF
TRBJ2-2	TRBD1	TRBV9	-	ASSVQGEPNTGELF
TRBJ2-5	TRBD2	TRBV7-2	-	ASSPRGGNQETQY
TRBJ2-7	-	TRBV15	-	ATSRDRIYEQY
TRBJ1-1	-	TRBV18	-	ASSPPEKAEAF
TRBJ2-7	TRBD2	TRBV15	once	ATSRDPGGSYEQY
TRBJ2-7	TRBD2	TRBV4-3	-	ASSQVLGGGGYEQY
TRBJ1-1	-	TRBV5-1	-	ASSSGEGGTEAF
TRBJ1-2	-	TRBV2	-	ASFPSSGQQGGYT
TRBJ1-6	-	TRBV6-5	-	ASTPGQGSSPLH
TRBJ2-7	TRBD1	TRBV6-5	-	ASSSRQGTYEQY
TRBJ1-5	-	TRBV5-5	-	ASSLVLQVNQPQH
TRBJ2-1	-	TRBV11-3	few	ASRRQSSYNEQF
TRBJ1-6	-	TRBV4-1	once	ASSQAAYNSPLH
TRBJ1-5	-	TRBV9	-	ASSVDSRALYSNQPQH
TRBJ2-5	TRBD2	TRBV28	-	ASNSPGGATETQY
TRBJ2-5	TRBD1	TRBV5-8	-	ASSLQGQETQY
TRBJ2-1	TRBD1	TRBV6-5	once	ASSRAGTGDNEQF
TRBJ1-1	TRBD1	TRBV30	-	AWTQGVEMNTEAF
TRBJ1-2	-	TRBV25-1	-	ASSVSSGGGYT
TRBJ2-7	TRBD1	TRBV4-3	few	ASSQAAGGTYEQY
TRBJ2-4	TRBD1	TRBV19	-	ASSGQAKNIQY
TRBJ2-3	TRBD1	TRBV5-1	-	ASSPGQGWGDTQY
TRBJ1-6	-	TRBV7-9	-	ASSLVGEFSPLH
TRBJ1-1	TRBD1	TRBV4-1	-	ASSQFAQGAAEAF
TRBJ2-5	TRBD2	TRBV6-5	many	ASSYEAGVIETQY
TRBJ1-1	-	TRBV28	medium-sized	ASSSSGTEAF
TRBJ1-2	TRBD1	TRBV28	-	ATLRTGTNGYT
TRBJ2-3	-	TRBV7-3	-	ASSLYGVPTDTQY
TRBJ1-1	TRBD1	TRBV5-5	few	ASSLRDRGSYTEAF
TRBJ1-5	-	TRBV18	few	ASSPVEGQPQH
TRBJ1-3	TRBD1	TRBV5-1	-	ASSTGTGTGNTIY
TRBJ1-2	-	TRBV5-6	few	ASSLRQFLSGYT
TRBJ2-7	-	TRBV19	-	ASSIVGAPPYEQY
TRBJ2-2	-	TRBV11-3	-	ASSSVTGELF
TRBJ2-7	-	TRBV7-8	-	ASSSDSSYEQY
-	-	TRBV6-5	-	ASRRLRGEQY
TRBJ2-4	-	TRBV10-2	-	ASSDRGKNIQY